A single sample is the source of the 7 T cell receptor beta chains below, sequenced in a study of blood T cell repertoires in COVID-19. The data were produced by immunoSEQ multiplex PCR, yet TCRdb's version contains in-frame clones alone and is incomplete. The repertoire includes fewer than 150,000 clones, approximately 82% of them detected once, and approximately 11% sits in the top ten. Input material: peripheral blood. The receptors come from a man between 60 and 75 years old who had recovered from COVID-19.

This chain connects TRBV20-1 to TRBJ1-1; D not resolved. Deletions cut 3 bases from V and 3 bases from J, with 5 bases between. The CDR3 sequence is 11 residues long. Germline V gives CDR1 DFQATT, CDR2 SNEGSKA (reference sequence). The CDR3 loop reads CSASPDTEAFF. The CDR3 region has the DNA TGCAGTGCTAGTCCGGACACTGAAGCTTTCTTT.

This chain joins TRBV7-9 and TRBJ2-3; 7 bases are a match to TRBD1. In germline, CDR1 is SEHNR, CDR2 FQNEAQ (reference sequence). This CDR3 is built from 16 residues. V dropped 1 base and J dropped 2; count of bases not matched to a gene: 6. The CDR3 protein is CASSLDGDRATDTQYF. In DNA form, the CDR3 reads TGTGCCAGCAGCTTAGATGGCGACAGGGCCACAGATACGCAGTATTTT. Full variable domain (outside the CDR3, taken from reference TRBV7-9 and TRBJ2-3): DTGVSQNPRHKITKRGQNVTFRCDPISEHNRLYWYRQTLGQGPEFLTYFQNEAQLEKSRLLSDRFSAERPKGSFSTLEIQRTEQGDSAMYLCASSLDGDRATDTQYFGPGTRLTVL.

The chain recombines TRBV9 with TRBJ1-2; 7 nucleotides line up with TRBD1. The CDR3 has 15 residues. Germline values: CDR1 SGDLS, CDR2 YYNGEE. V shed 4 bases and J 2 bases; nucleotides not matched to a gene: 8. CDR3 coding DNA: TGTGCCAGCAGCTTCTCGACAGGGTCGAACTATGGCTACACCTTC. Translating it yields CASSFSTGSNYGYTF. Complete variable domain (other parts from reference TRBV9 and TRBJ1-2): DSGVTQTPKHLITATGQRVTLRCSPRSGDLSVYWYQQSLDQGLQFLIQYYNGEERAKGNILERFSAQQFPDLHSELNLSSLELGDSALYFCASSFSTGSNYGYTFGSGTRLTVV.

The genes are TRBV28 and TRBJ1-4; perhaps TRBD1 as D (6 bases). Germline-derived CDR1 and CDR2 are MDHEN and SYDVKM. V was shortened by 3 bases and J by 9 bases, with 11 bases between the two germline ends. This CDR3 has 13 residues. Here the CDR3 DNA reads TGTGCCAGCAGTTTCACTAGGGGGAAAAAACTGTTTTTT. Translating gives CASSFTRGKKLFF.

The V gene is TRBV28, the J gene TRBJ2-4, with 8 bases fitting TRBD1. Germline loops: CDR1 MDHEN, CDR2 SYDVKM. The V and J ends lost 6 bases and 9 bases, in that order; junction bases with no gene match: 10. The CDR3 extends over 14 amino acids. CDR3 sequence reads: CASSLQGAGGIQYF. The CDR3 DNA follows: TGTGCCAGCAGCCTTCAGGGGGCAGGGGGCATTCAGTACTTC.

The V and J genes are TRBV5-5 and TRBJ2-7, with D possibly TRBD1 on 5 matching bases. V dropped 0 bases and J dropped 5 bases, with 12 bases sitting between them. The CDR3 has 14 residues. Germline assignment: CDR1 SGHKS and CDR2 YYEKEE (reference sequence). DNA for the CDR3: TGTGCCAGCAGCTTGGGGACAAATCGGGACGAGCAGTACTTC. Protein product: CASSLGTNRDEQYF.

The chain couples TRBV28 to TRBJ2-3; D gene ambiguous. The CDR3 has 12 amino acids. The V gene's germline CDR1 is MDHEN and CDR2 SYDVKM. Deletions cut 10 bases from V and 3 bases from J, with 11 bases between. The CDR3 region is CATRAGTDTQYF. The CDR3 bases are TGTGCCACACGAGCCGGGACAGATACGCAGTATTTT.